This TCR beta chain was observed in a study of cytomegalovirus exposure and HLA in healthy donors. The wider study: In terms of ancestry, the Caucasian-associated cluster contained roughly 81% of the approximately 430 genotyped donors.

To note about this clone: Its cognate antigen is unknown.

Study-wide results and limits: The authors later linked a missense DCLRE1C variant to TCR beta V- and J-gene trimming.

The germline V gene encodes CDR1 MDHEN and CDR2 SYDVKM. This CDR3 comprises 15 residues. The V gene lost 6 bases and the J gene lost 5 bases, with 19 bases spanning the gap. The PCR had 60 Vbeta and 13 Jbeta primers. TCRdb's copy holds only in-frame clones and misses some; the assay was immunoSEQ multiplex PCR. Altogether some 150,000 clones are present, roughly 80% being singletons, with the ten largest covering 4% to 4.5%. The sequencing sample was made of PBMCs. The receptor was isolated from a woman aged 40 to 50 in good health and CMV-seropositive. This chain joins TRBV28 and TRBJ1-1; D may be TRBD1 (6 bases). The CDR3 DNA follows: TGTGCCAGCAGCCCACCTTGGGGGCTGAGGACTGAAGCTTTCTTT. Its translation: CASSPPWGLRTEAFF.